This TCR beta chain is from a study of control samples from healthy donors and cancer patients. The CDR3 totals 14 residues. Germline V CDR1 and CDR2: GTSNPN, SVGIG (reference sequence). V lost 0 bases and J lost 3, with 12 bases in between. Repertoires were generated with immunoSEQ multiplex PCR, while TCRdb's copy carries only in-frame clones and drops some. The sample holds roughly 180,000 clones, 90% to 95% seen once. This sequence originates from a woman aged 55-70 years in good health. Sequencing was done on a sample of blood. The V and J genes are TRBV30 and TRBJ2-7; no firm D call. This chain's CDR3 is CAWSVLKLLYEQYF. CDR3 DNA sequence: TGTGCCTGGAGTGTACTAAAACTACTCTACGAGCAGTACTTC.